This T cell receptor beta chain was obtained from a study of cytomegalovirus exposure and HLA in healthy donors. General study results and limits: TCR association rates varied by HLA locus in a later analysis, with DRB1 highest and HLA-C lowest.

In regard to this clone: What it binds is not known.

The CDR3 sequence is 16 residues long. Trimming removed 3 bases from V and 6 bases from J, with 15 bases in between. Germline loops: CDR1 KGHSH, CDR2 LQKENI. 13 Jbeta primers and 60 Vbeta primers were used for the PCR. The assay was immunoSEQ multiplex PCR, and TCRdb's table has in-frame clones only and misses some. The repertoire holds about 94,000 clones, with 81% as singletons. The sequence derives from a human donor in good health. The source material was PBMCs. The chain employs TRBV18 and TRBJ1-6; D may be TRBD1 (6 bases). CDR3 in DNA: TGTGCCAGCTCACCTAGGGGGATCAGTATTAATTCACCCCTCCACTTT. It specifies CASSPRGISINSPLHF.